This T cell receptor beta chain was observed in a study of prognosis after radiotherapy for stage I lung cancer. Two rounds of multiplex PCR amplified TCR beta CDR3 from genomic DNA. With primers specific to each TRBV and TRBJ gene, the first-round PCR was performed. TCRdb reprocessed the multiplex PCR reads with MiXCR, giving one entry per CDR3 protein. The table records 22,000 or so distinct CDR3 sequences, 43% of them present only once. About this clonotype itself: What it binds is unknown.

Trimming at V came to 3 bases and at J to 3 bases, leaving 12 bases not matched to a gene. The CDR3 contains 18 residues. Germline values: CDR1 MNHGY, CDR2 SVAAGI. Findings and caveats of the study: The study left the tumor specificity of the expanded TCR clones undetermined. Reportedly, metastasis status was linked to differences in TRBV and TRBJ usage frequencies. Samples before stereotactic body radiation therapy had more unique TCR clones (median around 10,000 versus 6,900).

The receptor's source is a donor over 45 with non-small cell lung cancer. J is TRBJ1-4 and V is TRBV6-9; 8 bases are shared with TRBD1. Sequencing used PBMCs, obtained before or after stereotactic body radiation therapy (not recorded which). This chain's CDR3 is CASSYSNLGTGPNEKLFF. In DNA, the CDR3 is TGTGCCAGCAGTTACTCGAATTTGGGGACAGGACCTAATGAAAAACTGTTTTTT.